The 3 T cell receptor beta chains in this list originate from one sample, sequenced in a study of identical twins. TCRdb reprocessed the 5' RACE reads via MiXCR and lists one record per CDR3 protein. The sample has 450,000 to 500,000 distinct CDR3 sequences, 14% seen once. This same sample was also part of a study on yellow fever vaccine responses in identical twins.

Input material: CD4+ T cells sorted from blood. The source is a woman aged 18-29 years in good health.

V is TRBV2 and J is TRBJ2-7; no clear D gene. Germline lookup yields CDR1 SNHLY and CDR2 FYNNEI. There are 13 residues in the CDR3. Trimming removed 4 bases at V and 3 bases at J, with 10 bases between. In DNA form, the CDR3 reads TGTGCCAGCAGTGTGGAGACCCGCTACGAGCAGTACTTC. Protein: CASSVETRYEQYF.

The chain employs TRBV11-1 and TRBJ2-2, with D perhaps TRBD1 (7 bases). Germline V lookup: CDR1 SGHAT, CDR2 FQDESV (reference sequence). The CDR3 is 15 amino acids. The V gene lost 2 bases and the J gene lost 7 bases, with 14 bases spanning the gap. CDR3: CASSLLGRGVGELFF. CDR3 bases: TGTGCCAGCAGCTTACTGGGCAGGGGGGTCGGGGAGCTGTTTTTT.

This chain connects TRBV28 to TRBJ2-7; weak D call: TRBD2 (7 bases). Germline values: CDR1 MDHEN, CDR2 SYDVKM. This CDR3 contains 13 residues. The V gene lost 5 bases and the J gene lost 5 bases, with 13 bases spanning the gap. The CDR3 nucleotides read TGTGCCAGCAGTACGGGGGGCGTCGACGAGCAGTACTTC. Residues: CASSTGGVDEQYF.